The 11 T cell receptor beta chains below were found in one sample sequenced in a study of T-cell reconstitution after alpha-beta-depleted transplantation in children. No antigen has been assigned to these receptors. A TCRbeta library incorporating unique molecular identifiers was prepared. TCRdb recomputed calls from the PCR reads with MiXCR, one row per CDR3 protein. The data contain 250,000 to 300,000 distinct CDR3 sequences, roughly 7.8% of them singletons. Overall study results and limits: A year had passed since transplant, and T-cell counts and diversity by then came mostly from newly produced T cells.

Sequenced material: peripheral blood, taken 360 days after TCRalphabeta/CD19-depleted stem cell transplant. Receptor source: a female patient between 2 and 15 years old who had a stem cell transplant for Fanconi anemia, so the T cells may come from the graft donor.

In its sample, this clonotype was seen a few times. The rearrangement joins TRBV11-3 to TRBJ2-1; tentative D call: TRBD2 (5 bases). Deletions cut 1 base from V and 9 bases from J, with 16 bases between. This CDR3 has 15 amino acids. From germline, CDR1 is SGHNT and CDR2 YENEEA. The CDR3 DNA sequence: TGTGCCAGCAGCTTAGTGACTACCCCGGGGTCTGAGCAGTTCTTC. This encodes CASSLVTTPGSEQFF.

This rearrangement joins TRBV18 to TRBJ2-7; no definite D call. CDR1 is KGHSH and CDR2 is LQKENI in the germline V gene. V was cut by 3 bases and J by 3 bases, with 12 bases left in between. This CDR3 has 14 amino acids. CDR3 nucleotides: TGTGCCAGCTCACCCGACGTGAGCATCTACGAGCAGTACTTC. Protein: CASSPDVSIYEQYF.

This clonotype was seen a handful of times. The chain carries TRBV6-1 and TRBJ1-2; tentative D call: TRBD1 (6 bases). There are 12 residues in the CDR3. CDR1 is MNHNS and CDR2 is SASEGT in the germline V gene. The V end lost 1 base, the J end lost 7 bases, and 7 bases lay between the germline ends. CDR3 amino acids: CASSEDRAGYTF. For the CDR3, the DNA is TGTGCCAGCAGTGAAGACAGGGCTGGCTACACCTTC.

The DNA for the CDR3 is TGTGCCAGCAGTCAAAAAGCGGGACAAGAGACCCAGTACTTC. Translated: CASSQKAGQETQYF. This chain connects TRBV6-2 or TRBV6-3 to TRBJ2-5; 7 bases are shared with TRBD2. The ends lost 5 bases at V and 2 bases at J; junction bases unmatched: 5. The germline V gene has CDR1 MNHEY and CDR2 SVGEGT. This CDR3 has 14 amino acids.

V gene TRBV24-1 combines with J gene TRBJ2-1, with D perhaps TRBD1 (5 bases). Trimming shortened V by 3 bases and J by 0 bases, and 8 bases separated the two germline ends. Germline V gene sequence: CDR1 KGHDR, CDR2 SFDVKD. The CDR3 is made up of 15 amino acids. CDR3 bases: TGTGCCACCAGTGATCCAGGGCCCTCCTACAATGAGCAGTTCTTC. Protein: CATSDPGPSYNEQFF.

CDR3 sequence reads: CASSKTTEAFF. The CDR3 DNA sequence: TGTGCCAGCAGCAAAACGACTGAAGCTTTCTTT. The V gene is TRBV7-2, the J gene TRBJ1-1; D remains ambiguous. The V end lost 5 bases, the J end lost 5 bases, and 6 bases lay between the germline ends. The CDR3 totals 11 residues. Germline lookup yields CDR1 SGHTA and CDR2 FQGNSA.

In this sample, this clonotype turned up a few times. The gene calls are TRBV11-2 and TRBJ1-2; TRBD1 aligns across 7 bases. In germline, CDR1 is SGHAT, CDR2 FQNNGV. V lost 1 base, J lost 8 bases, and 7 bases stayed unmatched. CDR3 length: 14 amino acids. As DNA, the CDR3 is TGTGCCAGCAGCTTAGGACAGGGTCGTACGGGCTACACCTTC. Its protein product is CASSLGQGRTGYTF. Based on the CDR3 plus reference TRBV11-2 and TRBJ1-2, the full variable domain is EAGVAQSPRYKIIEKRQSVAFWCNPISGHATLYWYQQILGQGPKLLIQFQNNGVVDDSQLPKDRFSAERLKGVDSTLKIQPAKLEDSAVYLCASSLGQGRTGYTFGSGTRLTVV.

This clonotype was detected a few times. The rearrangement joins TRBV20-1 to TRBJ2-5, with D perhaps assigned TRBD1 or TRBD2 (5 bases each). CDR3 length: 13 amino acids. Germline V lookup: CDR1 DFQATT, CDR2 SNEGSKA (reference sequence). Trimming removed 4 bases from V and 3 bases from J, with 12 bases in between. DNA for the CDR3: TGCAGTGCTACGGGACGGTCGAAAGAGACCCAGTACTTC. This sequence encodes CSATGRSKETQYF.

This clonotype turned up a few times. J is TRBJ2-7 and V is TRBV28, with D perhaps TRBD1 (5 bases). Germline CDR1 is MDHEN and CDR2 is SYDVKM. The ends were cut back, 4 bases at V and 2 bases at J, with 12 bases in the middle. The CDR3 has 14 amino acids. Here the CDR3 DNA reads TGTGCCAGCAGTTCGCCAGGGTGGACCTACGAGCAGTACGTC. Protein product: CASSSPGWTYEQYV.

The chain combines TRBV18 with TRBJ2-3, with a tentative D call TRBD2 (6 bases). The CDR3 loop spans 15 amino acids. Trimming pared 5 bases from V and 3 bases from J, leaving 15 bases between. CDR1 and CDR2 from the germline V gene are KGHSH and LQKENI. The CDR3 protein is CASSSEVGGTDTQYF. The CDR3 bases are TGTGCCAGCTCATCCGAGGTTGGGGGGACAGATACGCAGTATTTT.

In its sample, this clonotype was seen a few times. The chain uses TRBV6-1 and TRBJ1-1; TRBD1 might be the D (6 bases). The CDR3 runs to 15 residues. Germline-derived CDR1 and CDR2 are MNHNS and SASEGT. V lost 2 bases to trimming and J lost 0 bases, with 10 bases between them. This CDR3 is CASSEHRALNTEAFF. Written as DNA, the CDR3 is TGTGCCAGCAGTGAACACAGGGCCTTGAACACTGAAGCTTTCTTT.